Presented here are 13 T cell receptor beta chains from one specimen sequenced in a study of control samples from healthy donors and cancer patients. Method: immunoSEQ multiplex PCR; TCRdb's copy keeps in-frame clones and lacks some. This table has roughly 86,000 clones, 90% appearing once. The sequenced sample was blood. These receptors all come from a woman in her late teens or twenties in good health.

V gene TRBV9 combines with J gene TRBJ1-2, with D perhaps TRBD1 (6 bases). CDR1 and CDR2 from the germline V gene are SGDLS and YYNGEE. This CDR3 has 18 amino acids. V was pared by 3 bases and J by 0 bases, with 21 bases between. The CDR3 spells CASSAGAQGWEANYGYTF. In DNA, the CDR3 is TGTGCCAGCAGCGCGGGGGCCCAGGGATGGGAAGCTAACTATGGCTACACCTTC.

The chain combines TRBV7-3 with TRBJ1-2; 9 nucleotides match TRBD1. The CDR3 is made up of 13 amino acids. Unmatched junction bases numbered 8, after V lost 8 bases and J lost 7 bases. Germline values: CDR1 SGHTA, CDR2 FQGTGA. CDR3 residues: CASGDRVSSGYTF. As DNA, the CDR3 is TGTGCCAGCGGGGACAGGGTTTCTTCTGGCTACACCTTC.

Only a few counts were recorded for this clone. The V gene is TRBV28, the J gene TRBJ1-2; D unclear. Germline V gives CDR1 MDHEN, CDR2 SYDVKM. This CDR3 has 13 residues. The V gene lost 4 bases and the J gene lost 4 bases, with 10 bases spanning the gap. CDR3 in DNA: TGTGCCAGCAGTTCTGCTGAAAGCTATGGCTACACCTTC. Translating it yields CASSSAESYGYTF.

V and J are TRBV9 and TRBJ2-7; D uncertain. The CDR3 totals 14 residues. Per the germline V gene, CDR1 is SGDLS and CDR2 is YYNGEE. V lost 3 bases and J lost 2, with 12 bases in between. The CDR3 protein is CASSGGRNTYEQYF. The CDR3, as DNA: TGTGCCAGCAGCGGGGGTCGTAATACCTACGAGCAGTACTTC.

The CDR3 DNA reads as TGCGCCAGCAGCCCCCCGACTAGCGGGGGTATGGATGAGCAGTTCTTC. Encoded protein: CASSPPTSGGMDEQFF. The V and J genes are TRBV23-1 and TRBJ2-1; 12 bases are a match to TRBD2. TRBV23-1 is reported as an ORF; its role is uncertain. Trimming at V came to 6 bases and at J to 8 bases, leaving 11 bases not matched to a gene. The CDR3 runs to 16 residues.

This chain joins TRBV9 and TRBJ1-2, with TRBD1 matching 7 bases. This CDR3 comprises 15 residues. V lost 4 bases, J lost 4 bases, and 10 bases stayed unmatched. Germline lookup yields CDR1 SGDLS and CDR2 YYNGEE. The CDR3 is CASSPSYRGVYGYTF. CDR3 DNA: TGTGCCAGCAGCCCTTCCTACAGGGGTGTCTATGGCTACACCTTC. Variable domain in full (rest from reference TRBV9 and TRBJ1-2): DSGVTQTPKHLITATGQRVTLRCSPRSGDLSVYWYQQSLDQGLQFLIQYYNGEERAKGNILERFSAQQFPDLHSELNLSSLELGDSALYFCASSPSYRGVYGYTFGSGTRLTVV.

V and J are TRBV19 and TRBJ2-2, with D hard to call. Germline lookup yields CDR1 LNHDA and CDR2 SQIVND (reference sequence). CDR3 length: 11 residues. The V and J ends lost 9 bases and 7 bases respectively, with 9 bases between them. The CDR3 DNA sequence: TGTGCCAGCAAGATCGGCGGGGAGCTGTTTTTT. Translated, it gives CASKIGGELFF. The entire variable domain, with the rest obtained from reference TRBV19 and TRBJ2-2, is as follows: DGGITQSPKYLFRKEGQNVTLSCEQNLNHDAMYWYRQDPGQGLRLIYYSQIVNDFQKGDIAEGYSVSREKKESFPLTVTSAQKNPTAFYLCASKIGGELFFGEGSRLTVL.

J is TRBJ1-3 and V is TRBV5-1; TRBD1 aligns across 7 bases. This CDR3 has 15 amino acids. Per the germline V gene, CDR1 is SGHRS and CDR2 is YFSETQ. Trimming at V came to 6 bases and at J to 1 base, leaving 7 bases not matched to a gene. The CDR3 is CASNQGDGSGNTIYF. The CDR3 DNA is TGCGCCAGCAACCAGGGGGATGGGTCTGGAAACACCATATATTTT. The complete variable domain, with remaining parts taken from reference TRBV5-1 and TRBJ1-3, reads KAGVTQTPRYLIKTRGQQVTLSCSPISGHRSVSWYQQTPGQGLQFLFEYFSETQRNKGNFPGRFSGRQFSNSRSEMNVSTLELGDSALYLCASNQGDGSGNTIYFGEGSWLTVV.

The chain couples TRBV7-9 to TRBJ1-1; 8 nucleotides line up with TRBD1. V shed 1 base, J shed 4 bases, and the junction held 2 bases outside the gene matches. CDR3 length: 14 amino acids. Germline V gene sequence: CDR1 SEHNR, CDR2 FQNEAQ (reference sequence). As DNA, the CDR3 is TGTGCCAGCAGCTTAGAACAGGGGGTCACTGAAGCTTTCTTT. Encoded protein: CASSLEQGVTEAFF.

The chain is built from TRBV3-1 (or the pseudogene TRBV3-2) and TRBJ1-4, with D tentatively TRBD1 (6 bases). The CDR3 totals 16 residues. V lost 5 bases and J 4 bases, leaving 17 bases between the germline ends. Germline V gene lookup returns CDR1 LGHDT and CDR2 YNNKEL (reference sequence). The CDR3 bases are TGTGCCAGCAGCTTAATGGGGGCAGGACTTAATGAAAAACTGTTTTTT. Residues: CASSLMGAGLNEKLFF.

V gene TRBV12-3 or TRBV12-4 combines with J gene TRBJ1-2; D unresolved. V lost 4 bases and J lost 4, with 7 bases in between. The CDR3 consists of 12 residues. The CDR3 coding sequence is TGTGCCAGCAGTTCTAGCAGCTATGGCTACACCTTC. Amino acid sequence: CASSSSSYGYTF.

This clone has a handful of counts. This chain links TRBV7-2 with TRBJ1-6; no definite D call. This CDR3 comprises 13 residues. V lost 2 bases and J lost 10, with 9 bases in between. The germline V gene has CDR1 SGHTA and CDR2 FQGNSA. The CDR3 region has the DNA TGTGCCAGCAGCTTATCTGGGAACTCACCCCTCCACTTT. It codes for CASSLSGNSPLHF.

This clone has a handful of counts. In DNA, the CDR3 is TGTGCCATCAGGGGCGAGGGGACCTATGGCTACACCTTC. Translation gives CAIRGEGTYGYTF. This chain links TRBV10-3 with TRBJ1-2; D possibly corresponds to TRBD1 (5 bases). Germline values: CDR1 ENHRY, CDR2 SYGVKD. This CDR3 comprises 13 residues. V was clipped by 6 bases and J by 4 bases, with 12 bases between them.